This T cell receptor beta chain was identified in a study of blood T cell repertoires in COVID-19. Across the whole study: PBMCs, B-cell-depleted T cells, or T cells were the source of the cDNA or gDNA that made up the material.

There are a few counts of this clone. Libraries were prepared by immunoSEQ multiplex PCR; TCRdb keeps only in-frame clonotypes and omits some of them. The repertoire holds roughly 100,000 clones, with about 83% as singletons. CDR3 length equals 15 residues. CDR1 and CDR2 from the germline V gene are SEHNR and FQNEAQ (reference sequence). Trimming took 1 base from V and 2 from J, leaving 9 bases between them. The receptor comes from a human donor in a cohort sampled during active COVID-19. V gene TRBV7-9 combines with J gene TRBJ1-5, with D perhaps TRBD1 (6 bases). The specimen sequenced was peripheral blood. CDR3 nucleotide sequence: TGTGCCAGCAGCTTAGTAGGGGGAGGCAATCAGCCCCAGCATTTT. Translation gives CASSLVGGGNQPQHF.